This T cell receptor (beta chain) was obtained from a study of blood T cell repertoires in COVID-19. Whole-study context: Samples of COVID-19 (acute and convalescent) were obtained from the United States, Italy and Spain. T cells, B-cell-depleted T cells, or PBMCs supplied cDNA or gDNA.

Original methodology: Counts of nucleated cells, estimated from reference gene primer amplification, were obtained. Libraries were prepared by immunoSEQ multiplex PCR; TCRdb keeps only in-frame clonotypes and omits some of them. D and trimming were read from the DNA, whereas the V and J calls and clone size are those reported in that table. Of under 85,000 clones listed, 65% to 90% were seen once; the top ten hold roughly 2.9%. CDR1 is SGDLS, CDR2 YYNGEE, per germline. Trimming cost V 0 bases and J 5 bases; bases outside gene matches: 5. The CDR3 is 16 residues long. The specimen was peripheral blood. The chain uses TRBV9 and TRBJ2-3, with 11 nucleotides matching TRBD2. This TCR was sampled from an older man with acute or convalescent COVID-19. The DNA of the CDR3 is TGTGCCAGCAGCGTAGATAGCGGGAGGGCCGGAGATACGCAGTATTTT. Amino acid sequence: CASSVDSGRAGDTQYF.